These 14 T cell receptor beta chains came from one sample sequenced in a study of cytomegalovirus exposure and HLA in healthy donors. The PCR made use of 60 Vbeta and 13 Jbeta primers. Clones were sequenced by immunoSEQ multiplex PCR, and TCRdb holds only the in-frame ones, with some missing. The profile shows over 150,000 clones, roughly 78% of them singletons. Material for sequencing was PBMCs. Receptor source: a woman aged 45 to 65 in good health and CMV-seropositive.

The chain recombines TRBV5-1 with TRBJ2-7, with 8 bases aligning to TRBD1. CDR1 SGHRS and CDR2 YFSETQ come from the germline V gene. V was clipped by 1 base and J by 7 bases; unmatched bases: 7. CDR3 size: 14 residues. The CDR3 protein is CASSLRQGAREQYF. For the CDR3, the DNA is TGCGCCAGCAGCTTGAGGCAGGGGGCGAGGGAGCAGTACTTC.

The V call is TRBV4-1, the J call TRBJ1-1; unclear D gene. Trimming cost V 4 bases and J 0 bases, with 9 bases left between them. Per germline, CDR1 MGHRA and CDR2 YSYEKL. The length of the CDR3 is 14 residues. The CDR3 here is CASSLGSVNTEAFF. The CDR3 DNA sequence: TGCGCCAGCAGCCTCGGTTCCGTGAACACTGAAGCTTTCTTT.

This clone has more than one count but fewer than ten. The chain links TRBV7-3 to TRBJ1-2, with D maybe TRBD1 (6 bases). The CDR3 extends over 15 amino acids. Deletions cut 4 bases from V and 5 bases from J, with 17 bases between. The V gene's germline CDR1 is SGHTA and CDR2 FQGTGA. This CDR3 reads CASSSSRGAVYGYTF. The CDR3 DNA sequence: TGTGCCAGCAGCTCCAGCCGGGGGGCTGTTTATGGCTACACCTTC. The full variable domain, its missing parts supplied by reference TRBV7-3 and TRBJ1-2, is GAGVSQTPSNKVTEKGKYVELRCDPISGHTALYWYRQSLGQGPEFLIYFQGTGAADDSGLPNDRFFAVRPEGSVSTLKIQRTERGDSAVYLCASSSSRGAVYGYTFGSGTRLTVV.

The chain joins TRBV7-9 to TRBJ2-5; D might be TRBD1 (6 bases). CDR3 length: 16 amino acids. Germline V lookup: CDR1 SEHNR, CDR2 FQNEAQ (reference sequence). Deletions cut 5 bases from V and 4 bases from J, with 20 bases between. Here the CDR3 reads CASSPHGTLEGETQYF. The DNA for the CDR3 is TGTGCCAGCAGCCCCCACGGGACACTTGAAGGAGAGACCCAGTACTTC.

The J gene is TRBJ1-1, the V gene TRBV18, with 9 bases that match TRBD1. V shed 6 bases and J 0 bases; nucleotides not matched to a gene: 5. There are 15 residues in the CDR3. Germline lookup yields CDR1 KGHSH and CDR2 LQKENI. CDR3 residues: CASSLGTGMNTEAFF. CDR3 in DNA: TGTGCCAGCTCGCTCGGGACAGGGATGAACACTGAAGCTTTCTTT.

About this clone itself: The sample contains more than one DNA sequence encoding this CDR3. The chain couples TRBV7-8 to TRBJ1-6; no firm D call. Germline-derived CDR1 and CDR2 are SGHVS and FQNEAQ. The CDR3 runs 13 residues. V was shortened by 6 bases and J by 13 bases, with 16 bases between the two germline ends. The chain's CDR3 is CASRKDLVSPLHF. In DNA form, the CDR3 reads TGTGCCAGCAGGAAGGACTTGGTTTCCCCCCTCCACTTT. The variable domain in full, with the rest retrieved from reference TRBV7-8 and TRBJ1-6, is GAGVSQSPRYKVAKRGQDVALRCDPISGHVSLFWYQQALGQGPEFLTYFQNEAQLDKSGLPSDRFFAERPEGSVSTLKIQRTQQEDSAVYLCASRKDLVSPLHFGNGTRLTVT.

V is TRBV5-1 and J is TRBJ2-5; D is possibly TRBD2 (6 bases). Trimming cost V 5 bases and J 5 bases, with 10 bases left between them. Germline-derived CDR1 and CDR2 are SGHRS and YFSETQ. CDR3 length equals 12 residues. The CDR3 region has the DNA TGCGCCAGCAGTTTCCGGGGGGAGACCCAGTACTTC. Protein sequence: CASSFRGETQYF.

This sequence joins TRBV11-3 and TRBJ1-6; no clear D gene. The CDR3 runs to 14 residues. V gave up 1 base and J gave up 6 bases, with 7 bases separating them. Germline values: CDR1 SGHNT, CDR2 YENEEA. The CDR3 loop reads CASSLGYGNSPLHF. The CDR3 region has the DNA TGTGCCAGCAGCTTAGGCTATGGTAATTCACCCCTCCACTTT.

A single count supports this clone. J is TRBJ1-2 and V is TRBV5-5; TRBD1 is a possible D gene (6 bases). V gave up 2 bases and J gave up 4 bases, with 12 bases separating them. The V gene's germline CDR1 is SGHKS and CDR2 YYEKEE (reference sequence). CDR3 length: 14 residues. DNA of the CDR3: TGTGCCAGCAGCTTCTCGACAGGTCTCTATGGCTACACCTTC. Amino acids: CASSFSTGLYGYTF.

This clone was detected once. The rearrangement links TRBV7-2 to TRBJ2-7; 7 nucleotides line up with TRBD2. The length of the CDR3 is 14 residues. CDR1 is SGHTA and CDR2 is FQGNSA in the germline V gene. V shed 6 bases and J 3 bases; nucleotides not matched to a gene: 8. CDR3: CASRASGTNYEQYF. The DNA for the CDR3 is TGTGCCAGCAGGGCCTCCGGGACTAACTACGAGCAGTACTTC.

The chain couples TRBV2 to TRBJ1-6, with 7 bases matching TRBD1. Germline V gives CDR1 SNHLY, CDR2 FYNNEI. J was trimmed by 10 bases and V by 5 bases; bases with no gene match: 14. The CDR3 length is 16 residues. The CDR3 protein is CASSSTTGRGGSPLHF. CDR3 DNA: TGTGCCAGCAGTTCAACGACAGGGAGAGGGGGATCACCCCTCCACTTT.

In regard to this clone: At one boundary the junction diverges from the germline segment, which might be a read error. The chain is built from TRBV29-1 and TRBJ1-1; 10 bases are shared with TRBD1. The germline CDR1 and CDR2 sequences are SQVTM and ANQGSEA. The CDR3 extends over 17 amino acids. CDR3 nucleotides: TGCAGCGGTGAAGATCCGGGACAGGGGTCGATGAACACTGAAGCTTTCTTT. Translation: CSGEDPGQGSMNTEAFF.

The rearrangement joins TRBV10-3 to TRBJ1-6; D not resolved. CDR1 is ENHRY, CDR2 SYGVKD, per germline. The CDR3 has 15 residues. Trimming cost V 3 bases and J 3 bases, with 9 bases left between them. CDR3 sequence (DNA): TGTGCCATCAGTGACCAGACACTCTATAATTCACCCCTCCACTTT. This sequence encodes CAISDQTLYNSPLHF.

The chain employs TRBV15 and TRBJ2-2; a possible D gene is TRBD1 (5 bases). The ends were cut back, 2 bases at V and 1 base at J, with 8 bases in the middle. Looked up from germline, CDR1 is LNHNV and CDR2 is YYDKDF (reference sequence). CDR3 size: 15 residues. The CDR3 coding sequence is TGTGCCACCAGCAGAACAACAGGGAACACCGGGGAGCTGTTTTTT. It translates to CATSRTTGNTGELFF.